What follows are 11 T cell receptor beta chains derived from one specimen sequenced in a study of blood T cell repertoires in COVID-19. Libraries were prepared by immunoSEQ multiplex PCR; TCRdb keeps only in-frame clonotypes and omits some of them. The sample holds about 330,000 clones, 85% to 90% seen once. The sequenced sample consisted of PBMCs or T cells enriched from blood (not recorded which). These receptors all stem from a woman between 18 and 29 years old who had recovered from COVID-19.

This clone has a handful of counts. This chain joins TRBV7-7 and TRBJ2-1; D unresolved. V shed 5 bases and J shed 7 bases, with 12 bases lying between them. In germline, CDR1 is SSHAT, CDR2 FNYEAQ (reference sequence). CDR3 length: 13 residues. CDR3 bases: TGTGCCAGCAGCCTTGCGTCGAATAATGAGCAGTTCTTC. This codes for CASSLASNNEQFF.

The gene calls are TRBV4-1 and TRBJ1-1; no clear D gene. The ends were cut back, 4 bases at V and 3 bases at J, with 12 bases in the middle. From germline, CDR1 is MGHRA and CDR2 YSYEKL. The CDR3 runs 14 residues. The CDR3 coding sequence is TGCGCCAGCAGCCTCTACGTCGGGTACACTGAAGCTTTCTTT. It encodes CASSLYVGYTEAFF.

This clone was seen more than once but under ten times. This chain links TRBV7-9 with TRBJ2-5, with unresolved D. Germline V gene lookup returns CDR1 SEHNR and CDR2 FQNEAQ (reference sequence). CDR3 length: 15 amino acids. V lost 0 bases to trimming and J lost 5 bases, with 13 bases between them. CDR3 coding DNA: TGTGCCAGCAGCTTAGCGCTCGGTAGCCTGGAGACCCAGTACTTC. Translating gives CASSLALGSLETQYF.

Here the CDR3 DNA reads TGTGCCAGCAGTCTGCAGGTTTTCACTGAAGCTTTCTTT. Translation gives CASSLQVFTEAFF. The chain couples TRBV27 to TRBJ1-1; D is unresolved. The V gene lost 5 bases and the J gene lost 4 bases, with 11 bases spanning the gap. Germline lookup yields CDR1 MNHEY and CDR2 SMNVEV (reference sequence). CDR3 length equals 13 residues.

This chain joins TRBV30 and TRBJ2-7; TRBD1 matches at 8 bases. With V trimmed by 0 bases and J by 6 bases, 10 bases remained unmatched. CDR1 and CDR2 (germline): GTSNPN, SVGIG (reference sequence). The CDR3 extends over 15 amino acids. The CDR3 reads CAWSVAQGVRREQYF. The CDR3 nucleotides are TGTGCCTGGAGTGTAGCACAGGGGGTCAGACGCGAGCAGTACTTC. The whole variable domain, filled in from reference TRBV30 and TRBJ2-7, reads SQTIHQWPATLVQPVGSPLSLECTVEGTSNPNLYWYRQAAGRGLQLLFYSVGIGQISSEVPQNLSASRPQDRQFILSSKKLLLSDSGFYLCAWSVAQGVRREQYFGPGTRLTVT.

The sample holds a few counts of this clone. The chain links TRBV12-3 or TRBV12-4 to TRBJ1-5, with D unclear. Trimming removed 6 bases at V and 4 bases at J, with 7 bases between. The CDR3 consists of 12 residues. The CDR3 spells CASRAPNQPQHF. The CDR3 DNA sequence: TGTGCCAGCAGGGCACCTAATCAGCCCCAGCATTTT.

The V and J genes are TRBV5-1 and TRBJ2-2; D gene unclear. The V and J ends lost 1 base and 2 bases respectively, with 6 bases between them. The germline CDR1 and CDR2 sequences are SGHRS and YFSETQ. The CDR3 is made up of 14 amino acids. The CDR3 DNA follows: TGCGCCAGCAGCTTGCAGTTAAACACCGGGGAGCTGTTTTTT. Protein sequence: CASSLQLNTGELFF.

The chain joins TRBV4-1 to TRBJ2-7, with 12 positions matching TRBD2. This CDR3 is 16 amino acids long. Germline lookup yields CDR1 MGHRA and CDR2 YSYEKL. The V gene end was trimmed by 4 bases and the J gene end by 5 bases; junction bases not matched to a gene: 9. The CDR3 spells CASSLSPSGRAHEQYF. The CDR3 DNA reads TGCGCCAGCAGCCTCAGCCCTAGCGGGAGGGCCCACGAGCAGTACTTC.

This chain links TRBV11-2 with TRBJ1-1; 8 bases are a match to TRBD1. The germline V gene encodes CDR1 SGHAT and CDR2 FQNNGV. J lost 6 bases, V lost 1 base, and 13 bases had no gene match. CDR3 size: 17 residues. The CDR3 sequence: CASSLVLRTGNDPEAFF. The CDR3 nucleotides read TGTGCCAGCAGCTTAGTACTCAGGACAGGGAACGACCCTGAAGCTTTCTTT.

This clone has more than one count but fewer than ten. The J gene is TRBJ1-1, the V gene TRBV10-2, with TRBD1 matching 10 bases. The V gene's germline CDR1 is WSHSY and CDR2 SAAADI. The CDR3 consists of 15 residues. V lost 6 bases to trimming and J lost 3 bases; unmatched junction nucleotides: 7. For the CDR3, the DNA is TGCGCCAGCAGGACGACAGGGGGCAAGGACACTGAAGCTTTCTTT. This encodes CASRTTGGKDTEAFF.

This clone has more than one count but fewer than ten. V is TRBV9 and J is TRBJ1-2; D is undetermined. Germline CDR1 SGDLS, CDR2 YYNGEE. The CDR3 is 14 amino acids. The V gene lost 2 bases and the J gene lost 4 bases, with 12 bases spanning the gap. The CDR3 protein is CASSVGAGFYGYTF. DNA for the CDR3: TGTGCCAGCAGCGTCGGTGCGGGTTTCTATGGCTACACCTTC.